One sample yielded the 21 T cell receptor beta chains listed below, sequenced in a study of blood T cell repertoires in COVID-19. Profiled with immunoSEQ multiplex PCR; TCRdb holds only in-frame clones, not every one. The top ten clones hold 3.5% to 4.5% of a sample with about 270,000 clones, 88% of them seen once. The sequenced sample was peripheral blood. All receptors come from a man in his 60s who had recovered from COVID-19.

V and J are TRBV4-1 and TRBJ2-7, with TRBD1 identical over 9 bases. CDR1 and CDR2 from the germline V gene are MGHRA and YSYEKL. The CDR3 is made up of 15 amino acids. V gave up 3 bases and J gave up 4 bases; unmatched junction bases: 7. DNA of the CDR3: TGCGCCAGCAGCCACCCCGGGACAGGGCTATACGAGCAGTACTTC. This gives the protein CASSHPGTGLYEQYF.

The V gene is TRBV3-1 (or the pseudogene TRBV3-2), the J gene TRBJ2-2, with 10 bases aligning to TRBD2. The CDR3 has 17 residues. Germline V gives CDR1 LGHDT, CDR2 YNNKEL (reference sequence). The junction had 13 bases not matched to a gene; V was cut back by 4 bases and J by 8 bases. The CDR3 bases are TGTGCCAGCAGCCCCAATCTTCCTAGCGGGGGTGAAGGGGAGCTGTTTTTT. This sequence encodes CASSPNLPSGGEGELFF.

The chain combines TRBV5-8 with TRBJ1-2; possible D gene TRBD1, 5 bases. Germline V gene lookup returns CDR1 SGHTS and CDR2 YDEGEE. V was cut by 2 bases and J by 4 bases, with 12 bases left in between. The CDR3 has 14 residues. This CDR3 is CASSFGHPGYGYTF. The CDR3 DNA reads TGTGCCAGCAGCTTTGGACATCCCGGCTATGGCTACACCTTC.

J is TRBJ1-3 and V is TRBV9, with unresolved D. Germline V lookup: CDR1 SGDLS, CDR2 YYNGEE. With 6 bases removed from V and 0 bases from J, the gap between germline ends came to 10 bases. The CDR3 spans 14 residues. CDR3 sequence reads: CASTDTFSGNTIYF. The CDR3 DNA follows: TGTGCCAGCACCGACACGTTCTCTGGAAACACCATATATTTT.

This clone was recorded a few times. CDR3 DNA sequence: TGTGCCCAAGCTCCTACAGGGGGCGCACACGAGCAGTACTTC. Translating it yields CAQAPTGGAHEQYF. The genes are TRBV10-3 and TRBJ2-7; 9 bases are shared with TRBD1. Germline V gene data show CDR1 as ENHRY and CDR2 as SYGVKD. The V segment lost 11 bases and the J segment 5 bases; nucleotides outside the gene matches: 13. The CDR3 runs to 14 residues.

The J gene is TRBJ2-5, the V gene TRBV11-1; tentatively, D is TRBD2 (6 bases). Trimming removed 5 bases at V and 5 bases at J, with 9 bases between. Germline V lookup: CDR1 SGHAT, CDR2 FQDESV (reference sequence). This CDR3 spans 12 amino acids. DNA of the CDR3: TGTGCCAGCAGCCGGGGACTCGAGACCCAGTACTTC. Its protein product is CASSRGLETQYF. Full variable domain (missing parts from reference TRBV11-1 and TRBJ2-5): EAEVAQSPRYKITEKSQAVAFWCDPISGHATLYWYRQILGQGPELLVQFQDESVVDDSQLPKDRFSAERLKGVDSTLKIQPAELGDSAMYLCASSRGLETQYFGPGTRLLVL.

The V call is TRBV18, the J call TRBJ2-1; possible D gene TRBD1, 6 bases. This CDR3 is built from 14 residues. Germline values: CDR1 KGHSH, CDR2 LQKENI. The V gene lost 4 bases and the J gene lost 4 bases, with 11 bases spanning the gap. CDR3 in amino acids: CASSRGQLYNEQFF. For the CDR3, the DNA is TGTGCCAGCTCACGAGGACAGCTTTACAATGAGCAGTTCTTC.

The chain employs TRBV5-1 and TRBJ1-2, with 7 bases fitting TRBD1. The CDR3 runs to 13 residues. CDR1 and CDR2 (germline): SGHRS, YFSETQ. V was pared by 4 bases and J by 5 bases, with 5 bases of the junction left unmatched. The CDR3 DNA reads TGCGCCAGCAGCCCCCGGGACAGATATGGCTACACCTTC. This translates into CASSPRDRYGYTF.

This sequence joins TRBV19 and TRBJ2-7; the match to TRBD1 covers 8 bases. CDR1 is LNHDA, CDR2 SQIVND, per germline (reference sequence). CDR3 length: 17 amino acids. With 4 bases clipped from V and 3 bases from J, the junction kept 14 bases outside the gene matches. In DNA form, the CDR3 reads TGTGCCAGTAGTAAGCTTGCCACGACAGGGGCAAACTACGAGCAGTACTTC. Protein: CASSKLATTGANYEQYF.

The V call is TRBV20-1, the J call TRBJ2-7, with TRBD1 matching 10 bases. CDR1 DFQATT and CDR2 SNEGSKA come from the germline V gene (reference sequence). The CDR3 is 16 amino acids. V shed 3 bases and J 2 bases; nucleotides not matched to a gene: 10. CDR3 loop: CSASNLGTGVTYEQYF. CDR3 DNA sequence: TGCAGTGCTAGTAATCTTGGGACAGGGGTGACCTACGAGCAGTACTTC.

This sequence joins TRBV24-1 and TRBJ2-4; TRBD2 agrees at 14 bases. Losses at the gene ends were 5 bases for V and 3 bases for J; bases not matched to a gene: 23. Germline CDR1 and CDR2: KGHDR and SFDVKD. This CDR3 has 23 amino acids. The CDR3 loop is CATSVNSTGTSGGKRLDKNIQYF. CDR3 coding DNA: TGTGCCACCAGTGTAAACAGCACCGGGACTAGCGGGGGTAAGCGTCTGGACAAAAACATTCAGTACTTC.

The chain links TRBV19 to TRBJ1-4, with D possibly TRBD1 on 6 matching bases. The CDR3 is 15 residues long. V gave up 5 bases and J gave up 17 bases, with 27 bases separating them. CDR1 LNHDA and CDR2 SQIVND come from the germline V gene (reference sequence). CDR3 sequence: CASSPIGQTLIEVFF. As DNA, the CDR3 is TGTGCCAGTAGTCCGATCGGACAGACTCTCATCGAAGTATTTTTT.

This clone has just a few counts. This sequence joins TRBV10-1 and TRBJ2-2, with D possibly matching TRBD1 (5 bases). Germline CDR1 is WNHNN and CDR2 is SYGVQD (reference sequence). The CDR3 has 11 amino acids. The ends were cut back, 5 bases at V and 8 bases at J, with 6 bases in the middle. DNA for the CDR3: TGCGCCAGCAGTCAGGGTGGGGAGCTGTTTTTT. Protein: CASSQGGELFF.

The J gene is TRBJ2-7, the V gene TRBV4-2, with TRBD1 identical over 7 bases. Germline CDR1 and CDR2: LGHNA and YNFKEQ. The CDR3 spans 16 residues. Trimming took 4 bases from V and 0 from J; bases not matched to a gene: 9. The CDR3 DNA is TGTGCCAGCAGCCTAGGACAGGCCCCTAGCTCCTACGAGCAGTACTTC. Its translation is CASSLGQAPSSYEQYF.

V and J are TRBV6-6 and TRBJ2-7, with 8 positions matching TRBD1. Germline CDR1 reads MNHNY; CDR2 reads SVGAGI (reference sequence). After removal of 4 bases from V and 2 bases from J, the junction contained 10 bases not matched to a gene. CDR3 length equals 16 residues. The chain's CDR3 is CASSSLAGQGTYEQYF. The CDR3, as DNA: TGTGCCAGCAGTTCCTTGGCCGGACAGGGAACCTACGAGCAGTACTTC.

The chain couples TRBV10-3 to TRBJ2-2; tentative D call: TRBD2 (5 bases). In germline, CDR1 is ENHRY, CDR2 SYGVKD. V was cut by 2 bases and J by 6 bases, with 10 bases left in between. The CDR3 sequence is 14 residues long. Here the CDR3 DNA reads TGTGCCATCAGTGAGAGAGGGATAGCCGGGGAGCTGTTTTTT. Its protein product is CAISERGIAGELFF.

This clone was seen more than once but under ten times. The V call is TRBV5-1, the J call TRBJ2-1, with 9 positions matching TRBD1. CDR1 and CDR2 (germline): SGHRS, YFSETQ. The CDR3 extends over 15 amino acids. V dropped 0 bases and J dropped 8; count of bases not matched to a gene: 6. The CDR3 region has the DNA TGCGCCAGCAGCTTGGTGGGACAGGGTGTTGATGAGCAGTTCTTC. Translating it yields CASSLVGQGVDEQFF.

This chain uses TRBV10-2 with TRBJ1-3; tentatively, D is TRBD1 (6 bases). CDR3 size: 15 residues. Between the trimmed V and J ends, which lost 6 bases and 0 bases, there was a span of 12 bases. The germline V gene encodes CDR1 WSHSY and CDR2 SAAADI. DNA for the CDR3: TGCGCCAGCAGAGGGCAGGGGTTCTCTGGAAACACCATATATTTT. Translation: CASRGQGFSGNTIYF.

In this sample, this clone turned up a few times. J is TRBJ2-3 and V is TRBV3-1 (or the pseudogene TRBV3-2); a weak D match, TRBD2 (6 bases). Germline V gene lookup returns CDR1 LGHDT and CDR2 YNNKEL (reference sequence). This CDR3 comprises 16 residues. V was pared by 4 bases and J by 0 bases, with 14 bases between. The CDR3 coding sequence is TGTGCCAGCAGCCCCAGGGCGGGAATTAGCACAGATACGCAGTATTTT. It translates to CASSPRAGISTDTQYF.

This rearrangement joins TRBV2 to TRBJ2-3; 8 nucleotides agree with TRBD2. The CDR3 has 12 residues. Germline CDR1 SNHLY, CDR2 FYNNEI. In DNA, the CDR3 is TGTGCGCTACTAGCGGGCACAGATACGCAGTATTTT. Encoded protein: CALLAGTDTQYF.

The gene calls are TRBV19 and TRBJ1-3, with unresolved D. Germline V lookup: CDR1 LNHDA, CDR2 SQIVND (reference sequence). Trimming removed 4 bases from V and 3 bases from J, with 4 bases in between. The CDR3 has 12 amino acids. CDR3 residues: CASSNSGNTIYF. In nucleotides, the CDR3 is TGTGCCAGTAGTAACAGTGGAAACACCATATATTTT.